Following are 8 T cell receptor beta chains from one sample sequenced in a study of blood T cell repertoires in COVID-19. TCRdb keeps only in-frame clones here, not all; method: immunoSEQ multiplex PCR. Of tens of thousands of clones in the sample, about 91% were seen once. What was sequenced was peripheral blood. These TCRs come from a woman aged 70-85 years with acute or convalescent COVID-19.

The chain uses TRBV3-1 (or the pseudogene TRBV3-2) and TRBJ1-1, with a possible D match to TRBD1 (6 bases). The CDR3 contains 13 residues. Germline CDR1 is LGHDT and CDR2 is YNNKEL (reference sequence). The V gene lost 5 bases and the J gene lost 6 bases, with 13 bases spanning the gap. CDR3: CASSYEGHSEAFF. Written as DNA, the CDR3 is TGTGCCAGCAGCTATGAGGGACATTCTGAAGCTTTCTTT.

This clone was seen more than once but under ten times. The genes are TRBV20-1 and TRBJ1-1; TRBD1 agrees at 8 bases. V shed 3 bases and J 0 bases; nucleotides not matched to a gene: 6. Germline V gene sequence: CDR1 DFQATT, CDR2 SNEGSKA (reference sequence). The CDR3 is 15 residues long. In nucleotides, the CDR3 is TGCAGTGCTAGTCGAATGGACAGGGTGAACACTGAAGCTTTCTTT. It codes for CSASRMDRVNTEAFF.

This chain uses TRBV6-5 with TRBJ2-2, with no clear D. This CDR3 contains 14 residues. The V gene's germline CDR1 is MNHEY and CDR2 SVGAGI. V was cut by 7 bases and J by 0 bases, with 9 bases left in between. This CDR3 is CASKYFTNTGELFF. For the CDR3, the DNA is TGTGCCAGCAAGTACTTCACGAACACCGGGGAGCTGTTTTTT.

The V gene is TRBV19, the J gene TRBJ2-2, with D possibly matching TRBD2 (5 bases). Deletions cut 0 bases from V and 4 bases from J, with 12 bases between. Germline CDR1 is LNHDA and CDR2 is SQIVND (reference sequence). The CDR3 runs to 16 residues. CDR3 DNA sequence: TGTGCCAGTAGTATAGATCTCGGAGGTTTCACCGGGGAGCTGTTTTTT. It specifies CASSIDLGGFTGELFF.

The V call is TRBV20-1, the J call TRBJ1-2, with no clear D. Between the trimmed V and J ends, which lost 6 bases and 9 bases, there was a span of 11 bases. This CDR3 comprises 10 residues. In germline, CDR1 is DFQATT, CDR2 SNEGSKA (reference sequence). Here the CDR3 DNA reads TGCAGTGCCCGGGGTGGGAGCTACACCTTC. As protein: CSARGGSYTF.

This clone was recorded once. The genes are TRBV5-1 and TRBJ2-1; weak D call: TRBD2 (5 bases). V was shortened by 0 bases and J by 1 base, with 14 bases between the two germline ends. CDR3 length: 17 amino acids. Germline V gene lookup returns CDR1 SGHRS and CDR2 YFSETQ. The CDR3 here is CASSLAIALRSYNEQFF. The CDR3 nucleotides are TGCGCCAGCAGCTTGGCCATAGCGCTCCGTTCCTACAATGAGCAGTTCTTC.

The chain is built from TRBV21-1 and TRBJ1-5; TRBD1 reflects the table's D call only, with no check against the DNA. TRBV21-1 is termed a pseudogene. CDR3 length: 15 residues. The DNA for the CDR3 is TGTGCCACCTGGGTAAGACACCGGCAGGATCAGCCCCAGCATTTT. Translating gives CATWVRHRQDQPQHF.

The chain carries TRBV6-5 and TRBJ1-1; weak D call: TRBD1 (6 bases). Trimming cost V 1 base and J 1 base, with 13 bases left between them. The CDR3 totals 16 residues. Germline-derived CDR1 and CDR2 are MNHEY and SVGAGI. CDR3 sequence reads: CASSYYSDRPNTEAFF. The DNA for the CDR3 is TGTGCCAGCAGTTACTATTCGGACAGACCGAACACTGAAGCTTTCTTT.